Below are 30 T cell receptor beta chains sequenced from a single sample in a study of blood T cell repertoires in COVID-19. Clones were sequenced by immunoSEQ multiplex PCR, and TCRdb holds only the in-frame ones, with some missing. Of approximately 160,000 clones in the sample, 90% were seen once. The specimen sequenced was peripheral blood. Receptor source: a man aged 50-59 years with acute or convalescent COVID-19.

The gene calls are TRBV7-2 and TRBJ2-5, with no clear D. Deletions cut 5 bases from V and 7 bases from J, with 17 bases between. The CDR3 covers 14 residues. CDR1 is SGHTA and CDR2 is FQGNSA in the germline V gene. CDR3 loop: CASSPRQTWWTQYF. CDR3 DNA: TGTGCCAGCAGCCCCCGCCAGACTTGGTGGACCCAGTACTTC.

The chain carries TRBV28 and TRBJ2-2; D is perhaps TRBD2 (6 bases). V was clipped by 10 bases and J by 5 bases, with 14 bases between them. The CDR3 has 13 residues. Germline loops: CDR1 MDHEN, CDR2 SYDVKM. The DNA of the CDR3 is TGTGCCATCCAAGCGGGTTGGACCGGGGAGCTGTTTTTT. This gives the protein CAIQAGWTGELFF.

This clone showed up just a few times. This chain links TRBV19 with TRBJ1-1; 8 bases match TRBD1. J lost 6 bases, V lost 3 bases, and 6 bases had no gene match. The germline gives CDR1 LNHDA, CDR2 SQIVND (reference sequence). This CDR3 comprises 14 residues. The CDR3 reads CASSIPGQVSEAFF. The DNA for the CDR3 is TGTGCCAGTAGTATCCCGGGACAGGTCTCTGAAGCTTTCTTT.

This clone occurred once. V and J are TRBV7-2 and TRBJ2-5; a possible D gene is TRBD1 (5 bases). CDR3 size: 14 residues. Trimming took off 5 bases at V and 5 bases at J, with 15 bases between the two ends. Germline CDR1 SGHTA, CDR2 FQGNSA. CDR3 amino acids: CASSLDTPVETQYF. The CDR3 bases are TGTGCCAGCAGCCTGGACACTCCGGTGGAGACCCAGTACTTC.

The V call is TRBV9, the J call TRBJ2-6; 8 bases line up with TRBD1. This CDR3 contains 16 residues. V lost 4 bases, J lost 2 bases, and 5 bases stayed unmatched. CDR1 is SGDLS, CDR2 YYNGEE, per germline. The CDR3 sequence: CASSIPGGAGANVLTF. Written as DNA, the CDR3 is TGTGCCAGCAGCATCCCAGGGGGCGCTGGGGCCAACGTCCTGACTTTC.

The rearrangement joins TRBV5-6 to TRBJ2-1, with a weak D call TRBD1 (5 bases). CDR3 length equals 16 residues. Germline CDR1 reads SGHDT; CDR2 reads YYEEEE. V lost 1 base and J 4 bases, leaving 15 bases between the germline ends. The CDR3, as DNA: TGTGCCAGCAGCTTGACCAGGGTCTTAGCATACAATGAGCAGTTCTTC. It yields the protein CASSLTRVLAYNEQFF.

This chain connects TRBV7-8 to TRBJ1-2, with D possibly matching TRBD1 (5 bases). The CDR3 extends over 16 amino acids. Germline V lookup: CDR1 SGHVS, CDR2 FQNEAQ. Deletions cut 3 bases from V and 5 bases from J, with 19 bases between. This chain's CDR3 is CASSLITGGAGYGYTF. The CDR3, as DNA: TGTGCCAGCAGCTTGATAACAGGCGGGGCAGGGTATGGCTACACCTTC.

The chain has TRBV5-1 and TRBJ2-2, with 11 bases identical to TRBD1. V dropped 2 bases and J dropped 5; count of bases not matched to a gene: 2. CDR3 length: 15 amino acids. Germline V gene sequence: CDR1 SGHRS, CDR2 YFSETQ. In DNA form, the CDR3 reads TGCGCCAGCAGCTTCGGACAGGGGGCTACCGGGGAGCTGTTTTTT. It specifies CASSFGQGATGELFF.

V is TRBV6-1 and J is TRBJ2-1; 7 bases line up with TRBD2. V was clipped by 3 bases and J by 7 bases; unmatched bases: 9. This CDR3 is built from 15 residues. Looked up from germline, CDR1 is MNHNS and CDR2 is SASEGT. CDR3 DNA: TGTGCCAGCAGTGAGCTAGCGGAAGCCAGGAATGAGCAGTTCTTC. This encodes CASSELAEARNEQFF.

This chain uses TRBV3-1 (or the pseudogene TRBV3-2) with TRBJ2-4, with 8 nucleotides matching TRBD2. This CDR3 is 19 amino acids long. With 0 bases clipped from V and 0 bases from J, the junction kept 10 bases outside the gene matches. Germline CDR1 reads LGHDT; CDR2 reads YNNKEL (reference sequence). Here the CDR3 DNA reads TGTGCCAGCAGCCAAGAAGTTCGACCGGGAGGGATAGCCAAAAACATTCAGTACTTC. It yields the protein CASSQEVRPGGIAKNIQYF.

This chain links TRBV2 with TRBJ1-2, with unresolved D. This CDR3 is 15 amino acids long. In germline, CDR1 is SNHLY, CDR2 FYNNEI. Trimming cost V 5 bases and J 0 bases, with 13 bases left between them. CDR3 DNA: TGTGCCAGCAGTAATCCCGGAGTTTCTAACTATGGCTACACCTTC. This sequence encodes CASSNPGVSNYGYTF.

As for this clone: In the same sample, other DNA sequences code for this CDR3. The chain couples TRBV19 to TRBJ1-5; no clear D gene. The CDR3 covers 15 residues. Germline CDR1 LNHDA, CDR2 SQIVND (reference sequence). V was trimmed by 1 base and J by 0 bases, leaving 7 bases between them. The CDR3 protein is CASSIGRNSNQPQHF. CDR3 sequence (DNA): TGTGCCAGTAGTATAGGCAGAAATAGCAATCAGCCCCAGCATTTT.

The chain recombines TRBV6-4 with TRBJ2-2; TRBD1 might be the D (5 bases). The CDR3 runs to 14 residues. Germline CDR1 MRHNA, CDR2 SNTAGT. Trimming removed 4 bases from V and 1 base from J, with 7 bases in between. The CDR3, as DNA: TGTGCCAGCAGTGGGCAGGGGAACACCGGGGAGCTGTTTTTT. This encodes CASSGQGNTGELFF.

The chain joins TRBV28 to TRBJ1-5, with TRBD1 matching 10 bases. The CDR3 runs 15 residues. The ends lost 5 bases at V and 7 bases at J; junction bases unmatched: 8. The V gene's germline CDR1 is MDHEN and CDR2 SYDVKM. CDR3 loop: CASSRQGALSQPQHF. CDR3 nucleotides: TGTGCCAGCAGTCGACAGGGGGCCCTTTCACAGCCCCAGCATTTT.

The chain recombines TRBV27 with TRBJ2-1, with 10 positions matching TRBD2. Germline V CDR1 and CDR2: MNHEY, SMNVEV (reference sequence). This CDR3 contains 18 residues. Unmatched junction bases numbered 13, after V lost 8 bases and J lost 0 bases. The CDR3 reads CASFEASGSRGSYNEQFF. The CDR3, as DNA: TGTGCCAGCTTCGAGGCTAGCGGGAGCAGGGGCTCCTACAATGAGCAGTTCTTC.

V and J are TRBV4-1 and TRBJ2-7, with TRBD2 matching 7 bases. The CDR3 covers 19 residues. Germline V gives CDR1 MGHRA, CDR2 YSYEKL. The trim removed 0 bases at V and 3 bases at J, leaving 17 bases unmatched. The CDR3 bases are TGCGCCAGCAGCCAAGATTGTAACCCGTTAGAGCGGGGTGACTACGAGCAGTACTTC. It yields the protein CASSQDCNPLERGDYEQYF.

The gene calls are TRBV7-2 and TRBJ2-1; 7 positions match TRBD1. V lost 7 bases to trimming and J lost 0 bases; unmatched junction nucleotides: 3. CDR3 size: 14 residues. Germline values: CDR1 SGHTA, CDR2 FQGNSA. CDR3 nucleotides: TGTGCCAGCATGTGGACAGGCTCCTACAATGAGCAGTTCTTC. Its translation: CASMWTGSYNEQFF.

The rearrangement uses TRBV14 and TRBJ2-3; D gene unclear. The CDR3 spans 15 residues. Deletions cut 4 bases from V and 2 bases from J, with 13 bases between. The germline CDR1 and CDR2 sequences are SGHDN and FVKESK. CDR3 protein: CASSLLGRPTDTQYF. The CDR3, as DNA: TGTGCCAGCAGCCTCTTAGGCAGGCCCACAGATACGCAGTATTTT.

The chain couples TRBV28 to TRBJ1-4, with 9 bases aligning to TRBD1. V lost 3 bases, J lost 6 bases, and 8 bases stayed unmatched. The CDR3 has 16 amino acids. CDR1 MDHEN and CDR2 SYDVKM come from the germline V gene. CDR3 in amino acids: CASSLGTGSSDEKLFF. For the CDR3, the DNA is TGTGCCAGCAGTTTGGGGACAGGGTCGTCTGATGAAAAACTGTTTTTT. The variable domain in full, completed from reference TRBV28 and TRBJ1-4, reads DVKVTQSSRYLVKRTGEKVFLECVQDMDHENMFWYRQDPGLGLRLIYFSYDVKMKEKGDIPEGYSVSREKKERFSLILESASTNQTSMYLCASSLGTGSSDEKLFFGSGTQLSVL.

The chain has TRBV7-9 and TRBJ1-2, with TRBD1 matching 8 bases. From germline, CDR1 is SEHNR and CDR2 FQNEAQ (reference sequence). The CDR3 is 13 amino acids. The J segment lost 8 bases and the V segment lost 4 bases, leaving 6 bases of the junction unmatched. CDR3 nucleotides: TGTGCCAGCAGCTCCGACAGGGGTAAAGGCTACACCTTC. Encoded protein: CASSSDRGKGYTF.

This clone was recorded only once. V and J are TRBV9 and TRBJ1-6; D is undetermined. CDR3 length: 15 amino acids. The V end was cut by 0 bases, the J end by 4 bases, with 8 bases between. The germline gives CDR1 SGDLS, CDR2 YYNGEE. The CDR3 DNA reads TGTGCCAGCAGCGTAGGCCCGGGGTATAATTCACCCCTCCACTTT. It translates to CASSVGPGYNSPLHF.

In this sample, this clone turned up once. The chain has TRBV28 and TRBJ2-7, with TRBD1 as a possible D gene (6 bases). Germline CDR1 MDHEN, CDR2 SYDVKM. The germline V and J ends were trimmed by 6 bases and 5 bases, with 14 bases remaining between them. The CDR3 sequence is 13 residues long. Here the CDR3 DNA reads TGTGCCAGCAGGCAACAGGGCAGGGACGAGCAGTACTTC. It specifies CASRQQGRDEQYF. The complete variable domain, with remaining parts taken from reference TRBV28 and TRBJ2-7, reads DVKVTQSSRYLVKRTGEKVFLECVQDMDHENMFWYRQDPGLGLRLIYFSYDVKMKEKGDIPEGYSVSREKKERFSLILESASTNQTSMYLCASRQQGRDEQYFGPGTRLTVT.

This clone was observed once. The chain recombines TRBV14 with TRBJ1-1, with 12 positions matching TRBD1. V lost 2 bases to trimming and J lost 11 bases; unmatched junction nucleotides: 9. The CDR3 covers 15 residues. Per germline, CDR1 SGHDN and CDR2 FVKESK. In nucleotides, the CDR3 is TGTGCCAGCAGCCAACCCGGGACAGGGGGCCTTGACGCTTTCTTT. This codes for CASSQPGTGGLDAFF.

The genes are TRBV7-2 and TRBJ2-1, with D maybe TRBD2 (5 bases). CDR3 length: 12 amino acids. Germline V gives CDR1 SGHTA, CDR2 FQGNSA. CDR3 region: CWAGGPYNEQFF. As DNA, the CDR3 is TGTTGGGCGGGCGGCCCCTACAATGAGCAGTTCTTC.

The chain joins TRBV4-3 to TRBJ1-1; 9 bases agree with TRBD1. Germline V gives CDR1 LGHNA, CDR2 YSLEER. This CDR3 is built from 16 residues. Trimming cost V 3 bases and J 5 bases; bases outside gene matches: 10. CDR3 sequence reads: CASSQMTGGFRTEAFF. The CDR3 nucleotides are TGCGCCAGCAGCCAGATGACAGGGGGGTTTCGTACTGAAGCTTTCTTT.

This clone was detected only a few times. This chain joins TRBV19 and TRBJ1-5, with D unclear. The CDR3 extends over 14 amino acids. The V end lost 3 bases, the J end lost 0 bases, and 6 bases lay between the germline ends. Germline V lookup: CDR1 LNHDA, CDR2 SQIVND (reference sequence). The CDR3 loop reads CASSIGYSNQPQHF. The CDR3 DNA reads TGTGCCAGTAGTATCGGGTATAGCAATCAGCCCCAGCATTTT.

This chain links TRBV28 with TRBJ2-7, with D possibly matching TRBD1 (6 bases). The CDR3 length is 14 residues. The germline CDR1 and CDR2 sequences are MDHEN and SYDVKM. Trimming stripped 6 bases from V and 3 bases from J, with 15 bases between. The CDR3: CASSRLGQIYEQYV. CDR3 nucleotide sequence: TGTGCCAGCAGCCGACTCGGACAGATCTACGAGCAGTACGTC.

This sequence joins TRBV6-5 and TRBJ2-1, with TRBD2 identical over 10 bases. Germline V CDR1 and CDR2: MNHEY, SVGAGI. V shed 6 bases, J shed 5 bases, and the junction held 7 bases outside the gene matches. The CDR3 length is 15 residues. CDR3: CASSPSGRVHNEQFF. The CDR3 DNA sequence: TGTGCCAGCAGCCCGAGCGGGAGGGTCCACAATGAGCAGTTCTTC.

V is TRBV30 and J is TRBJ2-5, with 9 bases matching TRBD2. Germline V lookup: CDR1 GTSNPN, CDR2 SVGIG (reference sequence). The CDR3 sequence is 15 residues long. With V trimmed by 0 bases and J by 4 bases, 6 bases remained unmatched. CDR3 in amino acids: CAWSVGGGGGETQYF. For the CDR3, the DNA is TGTGCCTGGAGTGTCGGCGGGGGGGGTGGAGAGACCCAGTACTTC.

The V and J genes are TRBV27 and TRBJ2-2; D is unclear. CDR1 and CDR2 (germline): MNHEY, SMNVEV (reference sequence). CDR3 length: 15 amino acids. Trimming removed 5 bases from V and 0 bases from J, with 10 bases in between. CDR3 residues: CASSPRFANTGELFF. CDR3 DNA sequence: TGTGCCAGCAGTCCCCGGTTCGCGAACACCGGGGAGCTGTTTTTT.